The clone carrying this T cell receptor (beta chain) was seen only a few times. Its antigen is unknown. The data originate from a study of blood T cells in healthy people across ages. Study background: Template switching captured about one barcoded beta molecule per two T cells.

The authors ran a second PCR of 7 to 11 cycles using a sample-barcoded 5' primer and a J-beta primer mix. TCRdb redid the calling of the 5' RACE reads with MiXCR, one entry per CDR3 protein. This table has around 1,000,000 distinct CDR3 sequences, less than 25% appearing once. With 5 bases clipped from V and 5 bases from J, the junction kept 9 bases outside the gene matches. The CDR3 runs to 14 residues. The germline V gene has CDR1 SGHTA and CDR2 FQGTGA. Whole-study results and caveats: A strong correlation between TCR beta diversity and naive T cell percentage was seen. TCR beta diversity, measured per million T cells, fell in a roughly linear way with age.

These data were likewise used in another study, on T cells of mothers and their children. This second report adds: Related mother-child pairs shared marginally more repertoire than unrelated pairs, though not significantly.

The source is a girl aged 2 to 10 in good health. The source material was blood. The rearrangement joins TRBV7-3 to TRBJ2-7; TRBD1 agrees at 7 bases. CDR3 bases: TGTGCCAGCAGCCCAGTAGGGGGCTTCGACGAGCAGTACTTC. Its protein is CASSPVGGFDEQYF. The full variable domain, with the rest looked up from reference TRBV7-3 and TRBJ2-7, is GAGVSQTPSNKVTEKGKYVELRCDPISGHTALYWYRQSLGQGPEFLIYFQGTGAADDSGLPNDRFFAVRPEGSVSTLKIQRTERGDSAVYLCASSPVGGFDEQYFGPGTRLTVT.